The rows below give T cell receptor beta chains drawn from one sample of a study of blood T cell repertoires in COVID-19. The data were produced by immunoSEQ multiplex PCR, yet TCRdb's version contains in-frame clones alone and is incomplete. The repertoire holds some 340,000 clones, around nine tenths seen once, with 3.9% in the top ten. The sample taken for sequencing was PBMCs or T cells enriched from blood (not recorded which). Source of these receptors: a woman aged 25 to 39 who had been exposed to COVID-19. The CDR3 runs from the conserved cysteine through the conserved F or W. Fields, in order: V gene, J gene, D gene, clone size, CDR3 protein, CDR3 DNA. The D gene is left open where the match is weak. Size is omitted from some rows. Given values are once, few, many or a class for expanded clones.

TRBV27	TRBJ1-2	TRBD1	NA	CASSLSGQSYGYTF	TGTGCCAGCAGTTTATCGGGACAGTCATATGGCTACACCTTC
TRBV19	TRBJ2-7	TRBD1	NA	CASSPSGQGLGEQYF	TGTGCCAGTAGTCCCTCCGGACAGGGGTTGGGCGAGCAGTACTTC
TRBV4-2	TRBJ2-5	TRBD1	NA	CASSQVGTGGRETQYF	TGTGCCAGCAGCCAAGTCGGGACAGGGGGCCGAGAGACCCAGTACTTC
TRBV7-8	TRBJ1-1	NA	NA	CASSFMGGWDTEAFF	TGTGCCAGCAGCTTTATGGGAGGGTGGGACACTGAAGCTTTCTTT
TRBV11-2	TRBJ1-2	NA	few	CASSFRGGYTF	TGTGCCAGCAGCTTCAGAGGTGGCTACACCTTC
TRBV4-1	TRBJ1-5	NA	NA	CASSQEGPGLGNQPQHF	TGCGCCAGCAGCCAAGAGGGACCGGGACTGGGGAATCAGCCCCAGCATTTT
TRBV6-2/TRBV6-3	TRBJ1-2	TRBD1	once	CASSYSKAYRGGSDGYTF	TGTGCCAGCAGTTACTCGAAAGCTTACAGGGGCGGATCGGATGGCTACACCTTC
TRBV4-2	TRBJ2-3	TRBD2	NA	CASSQDGGAIDTQYF	TGTGCCAGCAGCCAGGACGGGGGGGCCATAGATACGCAGTATTTT
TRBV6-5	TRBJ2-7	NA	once	CASSYTQGLEQYF	TGTGCCAGCAGTTATACACAGGGACTAGAGCAGTACTTC
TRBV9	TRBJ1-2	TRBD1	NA	CASSVGSPKRRGPDYGYTF	TGTGCCAGCAGCGTAGGATCCCCCAAGCGCAGGGGGCCGGACTATGGCTACACCTTC
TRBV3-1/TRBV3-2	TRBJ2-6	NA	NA	CASSPHISGANVLTF	TGTGCCAGCAGCCCCCACATCTCTGGGGCCAACGTCCTGACTTTC
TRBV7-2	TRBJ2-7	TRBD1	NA	CASSLFRGGAGYEQYF	TGTGCCAGCAGCTTATTCCGAGGGGGCGCAGGTTACGAGCAGTACTTC
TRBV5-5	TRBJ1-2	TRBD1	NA	CASSLWTGDGYTF	TGTGCCAGCAGCTTATGGACAGGGGATGGCTACACCTTC
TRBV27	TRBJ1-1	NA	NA	CASSSGHPPEAFF	TGTGCCAGCAGTTCCGGACACCCACCCGAAGCTTTCTTT
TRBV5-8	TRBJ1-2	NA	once	CASSHRDYGYTF	TGTGCCAGCAGCCACCGGGACTATGGCTACACCTTC
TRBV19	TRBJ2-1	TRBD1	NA	CASSKRTGWDNEQFF	TGTGCCAGTAGTAAAAGGACAGGGTGGGACAATGAGCAGTTCTTC
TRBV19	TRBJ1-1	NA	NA	CASRYTVNTEAFF	TGTGCCAGTAGATACACAGTGAACACTGAAGCTTTCTTT
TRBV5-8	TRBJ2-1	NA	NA	CASILLFKGVSYNEQFF	TGTGCCAGCATCCTCCTGTTTAAGGGGGTCTCCTACAATGAGCAGTTCTTC
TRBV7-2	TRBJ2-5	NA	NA	CASSFDGKETQYF	TGTGCCAGCAGCTTTGACGGGAAAGAGACCCAGTACTTC
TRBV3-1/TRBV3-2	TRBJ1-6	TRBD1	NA	CASSPPGQGRSPLHF	TGTGCCAGCAGCCCCCCGGGACAGGGACGCTCACCCCTCCACTTT
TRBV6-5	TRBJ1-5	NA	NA	CASSSGREQPQHF	TGTGCCAGCAGCTCAGGGCGAGAACAGCCCCAGCATTTT
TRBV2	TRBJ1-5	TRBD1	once	CASSERGPSNQPQHF	TGTGCCAGCAGTGAGAGGGGGCCCAGCAATCAGCCCCAGCATTTT
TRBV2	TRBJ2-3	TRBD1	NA	CASGGQGVGDTQYF	TGTGCCAGCGGGGGACAGGGGGTGGGAGATACGCAGTATTTT
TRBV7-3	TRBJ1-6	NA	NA	CASSDSNRVPRSPLHF	TGTGCCAGCAGCGACTCGAACAGGGTTCCCCGATCACCCCTCCACTTT
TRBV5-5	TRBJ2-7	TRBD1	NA	CASSPGWTGVTYEQYF	TGTGCCAGCAGCCCCGGATGGACAGGGGTTACCTACGAGCAGTACTTC
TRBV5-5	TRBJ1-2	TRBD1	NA	CASSPRTGAMGGNGYTF	TGTGCCAGCAGCCCACGGACAGGGGCAATGGGGGGAAATGGCTACACCTTC
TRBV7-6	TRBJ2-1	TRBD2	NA	CASSAPSGGEMSYNEQFF	TGTGCCAGCAGCGCCCCTAGCGGGGGCGAAATGTCCTACAATGAGCAGTTCTTC
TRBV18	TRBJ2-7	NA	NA	CASSSTPYRSGRYEQYF	TGTGCCAGCTCCTCTACGCCCTACAGGAGTGGGCGGTACGAGCAGTACTTC
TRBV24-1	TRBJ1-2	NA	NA	CATSDTGYGYTF	TGTGCCACCAGTGATACAGGATACGGCTACACCTTC
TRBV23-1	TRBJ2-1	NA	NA	CASSQSGLQRGSSYNEQFF	TGCGCCAGCAGTCAATCTGGTTTGCAACGTGGGAGCTCCTACAATGAGCAGTTCTTC
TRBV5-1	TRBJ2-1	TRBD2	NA	CASSPAGAGGYNEQFF	TGCGCCAGCAGCCCGGCGGGAGCGGGGGGCTACAATGAGCAGTTCTTC
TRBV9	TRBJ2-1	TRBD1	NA	CASSFSGTGGENEQFF	TGTGCCAGCAGCTTTTCCGGGACAGGGGGCGAAAATGAGCAGTTCTTC
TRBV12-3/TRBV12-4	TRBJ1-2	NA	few	CASSFGRTYGYTF	TGTGCCAGCAGTTTTGGCAGAACATATGGCTACACCTTC
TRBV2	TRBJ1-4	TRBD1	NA	CASSETGWGEKLFF	TGTGCCAGCAGTGAGACAGGGTGGGGTGAAAAACTGTTTTTT
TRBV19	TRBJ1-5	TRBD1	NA	CASSPLQGASNQPQHF	TGTGCCAGTAGTCCCCTGCAGGGGGCGAGCAATCAGCCCCAGCATTTT
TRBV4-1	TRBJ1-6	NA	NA	CASSQQDRLGSPLHF	TGCGCCAGCAGCCAACAAGACAGGTTGGGTTCACCCCTCCACTTT
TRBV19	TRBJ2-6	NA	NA	CASRGVSSGANVLTF	TGTGCCAGTAGGGGAGTAAGCTCTGGGGCCAACGTCCTGACTTTC
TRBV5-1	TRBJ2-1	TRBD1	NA	CASSAPTGDNEQFF	TGCGCCAGCAGCGCACCGACAGGGGACAATGAGCAGTTCTTC
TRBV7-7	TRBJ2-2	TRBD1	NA	CASSSRTGSGELFF	TGTGCCAGCAGCTCCAGGACAGGAAGCGGGGAGCTGTTTTTT